This T cell receptor (beta chain) was captured by sequencing in a study of blood T cell repertoires in COVID-19. Overall study: Sites in the United States, Italy and Spain provided acute and convalescent COVID-19 samples. T cells, B-cell-depleted T cells, or PBMCs provided the cDNA or gDNA that served as material.

Enrolled through a virtual design, the participants were between roughly 18 and 95 years of age and came from 24 US areas. All recovered Cohort 3 donors got two negative PCRs, got clearance, or saw symptom resolution. Germline V CDR1 and CDR2: MNHEY, SVGAGI. Trimming removed 5 bases from V and 2 bases from J, with 12 bases in between. The CDR3 runs 14 residues. Sequenced by immunoSEQ multiplex PCR; TCRdb stores in-frame clones only, minus some. The top ten clones hold about 11% of a sample with 150,000 to 200,000 clones, 82% of them seen once. Sequencing used PBMCs or T cells enriched from blood (not recorded which). J is TRBJ1-2 and V is TRBV6-5; D gene unclear. The TCR sequence derives from a man aged 50 to 60 who had recovered from COVID-19. The CDR3 DNA sequence: TGTGCCAGCAGTCGGACTGGGAGAAACTATGGCTACACCTTC. Residues: CASSRTGRNYGYTF.